This paragraph covers one T cell receptor beta chain sequence. This CDR3 contains 16 residues. Germline assignment: CDR1 LGHNA and CDR2 YSLEER. Trimming cost V 0 bases and J 0 bases; bases outside gene matches: 5. The data belong to a study of blood T cell repertoires in COVID-19. The wider study: Both acute and convalescent COVID-19 samples were obtained from the United States, Italy and Spain. Sources were T cells, B-cell-depleted T cells, or PBMCs; the material itself was cDNA or gDNA.

Generated by immunoSEQ multiplex PCR, the TCRdb table keeps only in-frame clones and is missing some. The profile shows roughly 260,000 clones, approximately 77% of them singletons. The chain employs TRBV4-3 and TRBJ2-7; TRBD2 matches at 7 bases. This TCR derives from a woman aged 18-29 years with acute or convalescent COVID-19. Sequencing was performed on peripheral blood. The CDR3 protein is CASSQDSLASSYEQYF. The CDR3 nucleotides read TGCGCCAGCAGCCAAGATTCACTAGCGTCCTCCTACGAGCAGTACTTC.